These T cell receptor beta chains were read from a single sample in a study of T cell responses to AZD1222 COVID-19 vaccine. Sequencing was performed with immunoSEQ multiplex PCR; in TCRdb, only in-frame clones are kept and a portion is missing. This table has about 80,000 clones, 70% to 90% appearing once. Sequenced material: peripheral blood, taken 28 days after the second AZD1222 dose. Receptor source: an adult who received the AZD1222 COVID-19 vaccine. The CDR3 runs from the conserved cysteine through the conserved F or W. A D gene is named only where the DNA matches it firmly. Clone sizes are given selectively: once, few, many, or a class where the clone is expanded.

CDR3 length: 15; D gene: -; J gene: TRBJ2-6; clone size: -; V gene: TRBV7-3; CDR3 protein: CASSFTRTGANVLTF; CDR3 DNA: TGTGCCAGCAGCTTCACCCGGACTGGGGCCAACGTCCTGACTTTC
CDR3 length: 11; D gene: -; J gene: TRBJ2-3; clone size: -; V gene: TRBV12-3/TRBV12-4; CDR3 protein: CASTRGGTQYF; CDR3 DNA: TGTGCCAGCACCAGGGGGGGAACGCAGTATTTT
CDR3 length: 13; D gene: TRBD1; J gene: TRBJ1-1; clone size: -; V gene: TRBV6-1; CDR3 protein: CASSEGTGGIAFF; CDR3 DNA: TGTGCCAGCAGTGAGGGGACAGGGGGCATAGCTTTCTTT
CDR3 length: 17; D gene: TRBD2; J gene: TRBJ2-1; clone size: once; V gene: TRBV4-2; CDR3 protein: CASTQESSTSGYNEQFF; CDR3 DNA: TGTGCCAGCACCCAAGAATCTTCAACTAGCGGCTACAATGAGCAGTTCTTC
CDR3 length: 12; D gene: -; J gene: TRBJ1-5; clone size: -; V gene: TRBV28; CDR3 protein: CASTGGNQPQHF; CDR3 DNA: TGTGCCAGCACGGGTGGGAATCAGCCCCAGCATTTT
CDR3 length: 19; D gene: TRBD1; J gene: TRBJ2-2; clone size: once; V gene: TRBV24-1; CDR3 protein: CATSDLRSWGQVNTGELFF; CDR3 DNA: TGTGCCACCAGTGATTTGCGAAGTTGGGGACAGGTGAACACCGGGGAGCTGTTTTTT
CDR3 length: 13; D gene: -; J gene: TRBJ1-2; clone size: -; V gene: TRBV19; CDR3 protein: CASSPTGPHGYTF; CDR3 DNA: TGTGCCAGTAGCCCGACAGGCCCTCATGGCTACACCTTC
CDR3 length: 14; D gene: TRBD1; J gene: TRBJ1-2; clone size: -; V gene: TRBV19; CDR3 protein: CASRTSQGADGYTF; CDR3 DNA: TGTGCCAGTAGAACCTCACAGGGGGCAGATGGCTACACCTTC
CDR3 length: 16; D gene: -; J gene: TRBJ2-1; clone size: -; V gene: TRBV6-1; CDR3 protein: CASSDPRGDTYNEQFF; CDR3 DNA: TGTGCCAGCAGTGACCCGCGGGGCGACACCTACAATGAGCAGTTCTTC
CDR3 length: 16; D gene: TRBD1; J gene: TRBJ2-3; clone size: -; V gene: TRBV3-1/TRBV3-2; CDR3 protein: CASRDPTGVGADTQYF; CDR3 DNA: TGTGCCAGCAGGGACCCCACAGGGGTAGGTGCAGATACGCAGTATTTT
CDR3 length: 16; D gene: -; J gene: TRBJ2-1; clone size: -; V gene: TRBV3-1/TRBV3-2; CDR3 protein: CASSLGGALTYNEQFF; CDR3 DNA: TGTGCCAGCAGCCTAGGGGGGGCCCTAACCTACAATGAGCAGTTCTTC
CDR3 length: 18; D gene: -; J gene: TRBJ1-1; clone size: -; V gene: TRBV18; CDR3 protein: CASSPLDVTGGMNTEAFF; CDR3 DNA: TGTGCCAGCTCACCACTTGACGTTACCGGGGGGATGAACACTGAAGCTTTCTTT
CDR3 length: 15; D gene: -; J gene: TRBJ2-7; clone size: -; V gene: TRBV5-1; CDR3 protein: CASSFPDTRVYEQYF; CDR3 DNA: TGCGCCAGCAGCTTCCCTGACACTCGCGTCTACGAGCAGTACTTC